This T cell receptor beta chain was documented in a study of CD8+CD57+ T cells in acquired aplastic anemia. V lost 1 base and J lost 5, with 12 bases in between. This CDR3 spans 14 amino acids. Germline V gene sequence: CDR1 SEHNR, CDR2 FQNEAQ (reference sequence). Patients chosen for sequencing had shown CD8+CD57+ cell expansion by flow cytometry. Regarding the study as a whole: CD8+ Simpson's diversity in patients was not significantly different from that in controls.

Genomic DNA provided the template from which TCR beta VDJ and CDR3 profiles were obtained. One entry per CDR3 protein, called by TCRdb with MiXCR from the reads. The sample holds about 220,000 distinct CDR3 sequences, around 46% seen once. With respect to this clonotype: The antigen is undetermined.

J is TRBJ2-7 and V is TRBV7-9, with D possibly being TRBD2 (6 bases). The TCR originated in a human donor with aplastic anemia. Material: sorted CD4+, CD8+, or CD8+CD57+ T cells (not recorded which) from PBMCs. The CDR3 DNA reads TGTGCCAGCAGCTTAGGTTCGGGGGTTGACGAGCAGTACTTC. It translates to CASSLGSGVDEQYF. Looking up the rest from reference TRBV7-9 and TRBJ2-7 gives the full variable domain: DTGVSQNPRHKITKRGQNVTFRCDPISEHNRLYWYRQTLGQGPEFLTYFQNEAQLEKSRLLSDRFSAERPKGSFSTLEIQRTEQGDSAMYLCASSLGSGVDEQYFGPGTRLTVT.